These 27 T cell receptor beta chains were sequenced from one sample in a study of blood T cell repertoires in COVID-19. Profiled with immunoSEQ multiplex PCR; TCRdb holds only in-frame clones, not every one. The data contain 400,000 to 450,000 clones, 88% of them singletons. Sequenced material: peripheral blood. Receptor source: a woman between 50 and 59 years old with COVID-19, enrolled during active disease.

This clone occurred a few times. The CDR3 coding sequence is TGTGCCAGCAGTTTTGCAGGTCAAGGCGACTATGGCTACACCTTC. Residues: CASSFAGQGDYGYTF. This chain joins TRBV27 and TRBJ1-2, with unresolved D. The germline V gene encodes CDR1 MNHEY and CDR2 SMNVEV (reference sequence). The ends were cut back, 3 bases at V and 3 bases at J, with 14 bases in the middle. The CDR3 is 15 residues long.

The chain is built from TRBV4-1 and TRBJ1-2; D not resolved. Germline-derived CDR1 and CDR2 are MGHRA and YSYEKL. This CDR3 spans 15 amino acids. V was clipped by 0 bases and J by 4 bases, with 12 bases between them. CDR3 protein: CASSQDETEGYGYTF. The CDR3 coding sequence is TGCGCCAGCAGCCAAGATGAGACGGAGGGCTATGGCTACACCTTC.

The chain couples TRBV11-3 to TRBJ2-7, with D perhaps matching TRBD2 (5 bases). Germline values: CDR1 SGHNT, CDR2 YENEEA. The CDR3 has 13 residues. The V and J ends lost 2 bases and 5 bases respectively, with 10 bases between them. CDR3 sequence: CASSLTAGDEQYF. DNA of the CDR3: TGTGCCAGCAGCTTAACTGCGGGTGACGAGCAGTACTTC. Full variable domain (outside the CDR3, taken from reference TRBV11-3 and TRBJ2-7): EAGVVQSPRYKIIEKKQPVAFWCNPISGHNTLYWYLQNLGQGPELLIRYENEEAVDDSQLPKDRFSAERLKGVDSTLKIQPAELGDSAVYLCASSLTAGDEQYFGPGTRLTVT.

The V call is TRBV27, the J call TRBJ2-3; 14 bases match TRBD2. V was pared by 1 base and J by 5 bases, with 2 bases of the junction left unmatched. In germline, CDR1 is MNHEY, CDR2 SMNVEV (reference sequence). CDR3 length: 16 residues. In DNA, the CDR3 is TGTGCCAGCAGTTTATTCGGGACTAGCGGGGGAGATACGCAGTATTTT. The encoded protein is CASSLFGTSGGDTQYF.

The chain carries TRBV24-1 and TRBJ2-3; 12 positions agree with TRBD2. Looked up from germline, CDR1 is KGHDR and CDR2 is SFDVKD. With 10 bases clipped from V and 4 bases from J, the junction kept 5 bases outside the gene matches. The CDR3 sequence is 14 residues long. DNA of the CDR3: TGTGCCACTCGGACTAGCGGGGATTCAGATACGCAGTATTTT. Its translation: CATRTSGDSDTQYF.

The chain uses TRBV7-9 and TRBJ2-7; D is uncertain. This CDR3 contains 12 residues. V was pared by 6 bases and J by 4 bases, with 10 bases between. CDR1 and CDR2 (germline): SEHNR, FQNEAQ (reference sequence). CDR3 DNA sequence: TGTGCCAGCAGGAACACAGAGTACGAGCAGTACTTC. This gives the protein CASRNTEYEQYF.

This chain joins TRBV7-9 and TRBJ1-1, with a possible D match to TRBD1 (6 bases). V was clipped by 4 bases and J by 6 bases, with 24 bases between them. Germline V gene lookup returns CDR1 SEHNR and CDR2 FQNEAQ (reference sequence). The CDR3 is 17 amino acids. The CDR3 sequence: CASSSLSPPTGRPEAFF. The CDR3 nucleotides are TGTGCCAGCAGCTCACTTTCCCCCCCGACAGGACGACCTGAAGCTTTCTTT.

The rearrangement links TRBV10-1 to TRBJ1-3, with TRBD1 matching 9 bases. With V trimmed by 3 bases and J by 2 bases, 5 bases remained unmatched. Germline CDR1 is WNHNN and CDR2 is SYGVQD (reference sequence). The CDR3 consists of 16 residues. The CDR3, as DNA: TGCGCCAGCAGTGATCCGGGACAGGGAACTGGAAACACCATATATTTT. It yields the protein CASSDPGQGTGNTIYF.

V gene TRBV7-9 combines with J gene TRBJ2-7, with TRBD1 matching 10 bases. V lost 3 bases, J lost 5 bases, and 7 bases stayed unmatched. The V gene's germline CDR1 is SEHNR and CDR2 FQNEAQ (reference sequence). The CDR3 covers 15 residues. CDR3 region: CASSLLTGGIDEQYF. The CDR3 bases are TGTGCCAGCAGCTTGTTGACAGGGGGCATCGACGAGCAGTACTTC.

This chain joins TRBV3-1 (or the pseudogene TRBV3-2) and TRBJ1-1, with D hard to call. This CDR3 is 13 amino acids long. The ends were cut back, 0 bases at V and 10 bases at J, with 12 bases in the middle. The germline V gene has CDR1 LGHDT and CDR2 YNNKEL (reference sequence). This CDR3 is CASSQEYSRLAFF. CDR3 nucleotides: TGTGCCAGCAGCCAAGAGTACTCTCGGTTAGCTTTCTTT.

This chain uses TRBV20-1 with TRBJ2-1, with a tentative D call TRBD2 (6 bases). The CDR3 runs 11 residues. Germline assignment: CDR1 DFQATT and CDR2 SNEGSKA (reference sequence). V lost 1 base to trimming and J lost 10 bases, with 8 bases between them. The CDR3 bases are TGCAGTGCTAGAGCGGGGGTGGAGCAGTTCTTC. This sequence encodes CSARAGVEQFF.

J is TRBJ1-5 and V is TRBV30, with D hard to call. Germline lookup yields CDR1 GTSNPN and CDR2 SVGIG (reference sequence). Trimming shortened V by 2 bases and J by 3 bases, and 8 bases separated the two germline ends. This CDR3 comprises 13 residues. The CDR3 region has the DNA TGTGCCTGGAGTCCGGGGTACAATCAGCCCCAGCATTTT. Translating gives CAWSPGYNQPQHF.

In DNA, the CDR3 is TGCGCCAGCAGCGTGACAGGGGCGGTTGGAAACACCATATATTTT. The encoded protein is CASSVTGAVGNTIYF. The V gene is TRBV5-1, the J gene TRBJ1-3; 8 bases line up with TRBD1. The ends lost 4 bases at V and 3 bases at J; junction bases unmatched: 6. The CDR3 runs to 15 residues. Looked up from germline, CDR1 is SGHRS and CDR2 is YFSETQ.

This clone is a singleton in its sample. This rearrangement joins TRBV19 to TRBJ1-4, with a weak D call TRBD1 (5 bases). The V gene's germline CDR1 is LNHDA and CDR2 SQIVND (reference sequence). This CDR3 is 16 amino acids long. The germline V and J ends were trimmed by 5 bases and 3 bases, with 16 bases remaining between them. CDR3 residues: CASSRQSGGANEKLFF. The CDR3 DNA is TGTGCCAGTAGTCGTCAGTCGGGGGGGGCTAATGAAAAACTGTTTTTT. The full variable domain, in which reference TRBV19 and TRBJ1-4 provide the parts outside the CDR3, is DGGITQSPKYLFRKEGQNVTLSCEQNLNHDAMYWYRQDPGQGLRLIYYSQIVNDFQKGDIAEGYSVSREKKESFPLTVTSAQKNPTAFYLCASSRQSGGANEKLFFGSGTQLSVL.

This clone was seen just once. This rearrangement joins TRBV6-5 to TRBJ1-5; D unresolved. The CDR3 is 14 amino acids. CDR1 and CDR2 (germline): MNHEY, SVGAGI. The V end was cut by 7 bases, the J end by 6 bases, with 16 bases between. CDR3 sequence reads: CASKEGWVGQPQHF. The CDR3 DNA follows: TGTGCCAGCAAAGAGGGCTGGGTCGGTCAGCCCCAGCATTTT.

The chain's CDR3 is CASRGDRTQETQYF. Here the CDR3 DNA reads TGTGCCAGCAGGGGGGACAGAACCCAAGAGACCCAGTACTTC. This chain links TRBV6-5 with TRBJ2-5; 7 bases are a match to TRBD1. The CDR3 is made up of 14 amino acids. The germline CDR1 and CDR2 sequences are MNHEY and SVGAGI. Trimming cost V 6 bases and J 1 base; bases outside gene matches: 5.

The chain joins TRBV7-3 to TRBJ2-2; perhaps TRBD1 as D (5 bases). The CDR3 covers 13 residues. CDR1 SGHTA and CDR2 FQGTGA come from the germline V gene. V shed 4 bases and J shed 4 bases, with 7 bases lying between them. The chain's CDR3 is CASSSRGTGELFF. The DNA for the CDR3 is TGTGCCAGCAGCTCTAGGGGCACCGGGGAGCTGTTTTTT.

This chain joins TRBV5-1 and TRBJ2-3, with D possibly TRBD2 on 6 matching bases. Trimming removed 2 bases at V and 6 bases at J, with 10 bases between. The CDR3 totals 13 residues. The germline V gene encodes CDR1 SGHRS and CDR2 YFSETQ. This CDR3 reads CASSFGGGDTQYF. The CDR3 coding sequence is TGCGCCAGCAGCTTCGGAGGAGGGGATACGCAGTATTTT.

The table lists this clone with a few counts. V is TRBV15 and J is TRBJ1-1; D not resolved. V lost 3 bases and J lost 1, with 6 bases in between. This CDR3 has 13 amino acids. In germline, CDR1 is LNHNV, CDR2 YYDKDF (reference sequence). The CDR3 DNA follows: TGTGCCACCAGCAGCGTTTGGAACACTGAAGCTTTCTTT. Translated, it gives CATSSVWNTEAFF.

V and J are TRBV19 and TRBJ1-6; D gene unclear. The CDR3 length is 16 residues. The germline CDR1 and CDR2 sequences are LNHDA and SQIVND (reference sequence). V was cut by 4 bases and J by 2 bases, with 12 bases left in between. DNA of the CDR3: TGTGCCAGTAGTAAAACGGTAATACCCTATAATTCACCCCTCCACTTT. The encoded protein is CASSKTVIPYNSPLHF.

CDR3: CASSLASGILNTEAFF. CDR3 in DNA: TGTGCCAGCAGCTTAGCATCAGGGATTTTAAACACTGAAGCTTTCTTT. The chain joins TRBV7-2 to TRBJ1-1; possibly TRBD1 for D (5 bases). Germline V gives CDR1 SGHTA, CDR2 FQGNSA. CDR3 length: 16 residues. V was cut by 0 bases and J by 2 bases, with 13 bases left in between.

This clone showed up just once. The V call is TRBV15, the J call TRBJ2-7; TRBD2 matches at 9 bases. V gave up 1 base and J gave up 3 bases; unmatched junction bases: 4. The CDR3 has 15 amino acids. Germline-derived CDR1 and CDR2 are LNHNV and YYDKDF (reference sequence). CDR3 DNA: TGTGCCACCAGCAGAGGAGCGGGGGGCCTCTACGAGCAGTACTTC. It yields the protein CATSRGAGGLYEQYF.

This chain uses TRBV13 with TRBJ2-5, with 7 bases that match TRBD1. With 0 bases clipped from V and 4 bases from J, the junction kept 11 bases outside the gene matches. This CDR3 is 17 amino acids long. Germline loops: CDR1 PRHDT, CDR2 FYEKMQ (reference sequence). The CDR3 here is CASSLGDNRGRVETQYF. The CDR3 DNA reads TGTGCCAGCAGCTTAGGGGACAACAGGGGTCGGGTAGAGACCCAGTACTTC.

V is TRBV19 and J is TRBJ1-4; D call uncertain. V was pared by 1 base and J by 5 bases, with 5 bases between. CDR1 and CDR2 (germline): LNHDA, SQIVND (reference sequence). This CDR3 comprises 13 residues. CDR3 sequence: CASSIARNEKLFF. The DNA for the CDR3 is TGTGCCAGTAGTATAGCTAGAAATGAAAAACTGTTTTTT. Based on the CDR3 plus reference TRBV19 and TRBJ1-4, the full variable domain is DGGITQSPKYLFRKEGQNVTLSCEQNLNHDAMYWYRQDPGQGLRLIYYSQIVNDFQKGDIAEGYSVSREKKESFPLTVTSAQKNPTAFYLCASSIARNEKLFFGSGTQLSVL.

This clone was picked up a small number of times. This chain connects TRBV7-8 to TRBJ2-5; 7 bases are a match to TRBD2. This CDR3 is built from 15 residues. The junction had 6 bases not matched to a gene; V was cut back by 0 bases and J by 5 bases. CDR1 and CDR2 (germline): SGHVS, FQNEAQ. The CDR3 region has the DNA TGTGCCAGCAGCTTAGCGCGGGGAGGGATGGAGACCCAGTACTTC. Protein: CASSLARGGMETQYF.

The rearrangement joins TRBV5-1 to TRBJ2-3; 8 nucleotides agree with TRBD1. The CDR3 is made up of 14 amino acids. Germline CDR1 SGHRS, CDR2 YFSETQ. V shed 7 bases and J 4 bases; nucleotides not matched to a gene: 8. For the CDR3, the DNA is TGCGCCAGCGCCACCGGACAGGGTCCAGATACGCAGTATTTT. Translating gives CASATGQGPDTQYF. The complete variable domain, with remaining parts taken from reference TRBV5-1 and TRBJ2-3, reads KAGVTQTPRYLIKTRGQQVTLSCSPISGHRSVSWYQQTPGQGLQFLFEYFSETQRNKGNFPGRFSGRQFSNSRSEMNVSTLELGDSALYLCASATGQGPDTQYFGPGTRLTVL.

The chain is built from TRBV5-5 and TRBJ1-2; TRBD1 agrees at 7 bases. Germline values: CDR1 SGHKS, CDR2 YYEKEE (reference sequence). CDR3 length: 14 residues. The junction had 8 bases not matched to a gene; V was cut back by 4 bases and J by 5 bases. CDR3: CASSPRDRDYGYTF. CDR3 coding DNA: TGTGCCAGCAGCCCCCGGGACAGAGATTATGGCTACACCTTC.